This T cell receptor beta chain emerged from a study of human T cells and chemical hapten exposure. Overall study context: Variation in per-sample TCR yields came mainly from small pooled library volume differences.

Time point: patch test 1, 2 weeks after DPC sensitization. Treatment here: therapeutic diphenylcyclopropenone sensitization with weekly scalp DPC. A note on this clonotype: No antigen is known for it.

Library preparation tagged each individual cDNA molecule with a unique molecular identifier. Via MiXCR, TCRdb re-called the RACE reads, giving one row per CDR3 protein. This sample has 180,000 or so distinct CDR3 sequences, with more than 20% found just once. General study results and limits: Alopecia in the donors means their immune response may deviate from healthy people's. TCRs above 1 in 1000 frequency stayed constant with DPC sensitization.

This CDR3 has 13 amino acids. Germline loops: CDR1 SGHVS, CDR2 FNYEAQ. The V gene end was trimmed by 3 bases and the J gene end by 7 bases; junction bases not matched to a gene: 4. The rearrangement uses TRBV7-6 and TRBJ1-2; TRBD1 agrees at 8 bases. The input for sequencing was whole blood, taken in connection with sensitization to the hapten diphenylcyclopropenone (DPC). The clonotype originates from a woman between 45 and 60 years old with alopecia areata. Some clones in this sample may be carry-over from other donors' samples. CDR3 amino acids: CASSFDRGSGYTF. The CDR3 coding sequence is TGTGCCAGCAGCTTCGACAGGGGAAGTGGCTACACCTTC.